This T cell receptor (beta chain) was recovered during a study of blood T cell repertoires in COVID-19. Overall study context: Collection of acute and convalescent COVID-19 samples took place in the United States, Italy and Spain. Sources were T cells, B-cell-depleted T cells, or PBMCs; the material itself was cDNA or gDNA.

Germline CDR1 and CDR2: SGDLS and YYNGEE. This CDR3 has 15 amino acids. V lost 0 bases, J lost 9 bases, and 7 bases stayed unmatched. Per the authors' pipeline: How many nucleated cells were present was estimated from reference gene primer amplification. Profiling relied on immunoSEQ multiplex PCR, and the TCRdb table lists in-frame clones only, not all of them. V and J calls plus clone size are reproduced from that table; the DNA served to infer D and trimming. The sample yields about 93,000 clones, 70% to 80% seen once. Material for sequencing was peripheral blood. V gene TRBV9 combines with J gene TRBJ2-1, with 9 bases aligning to TRBD2. The TCR comes from a human donor in a cohort sampled during active COVID-19. The CDR3 loop is CASSVVLAGQGEQFF. The CDR3 DNA reads as TGTGCCAGCAGCGTAGTTCTAGCGGGGCAGGGTGAGCAGTTCTTC. Supplemented by reference TRBV9 and TRBJ2-1, the full variable domain reads DSGVTQTPKHLITATGQRVTLRCSPRSGDLSVYWYQQSLDQGLQFLIQYYNGEERAKGNILERFSAQQFPDLHSELNLSSLELGDSALYFCASSVVLAGQGEQFFGPGTRLTVL.